The rows below give T cell receptor beta chains drawn from one sample of a study of shared clonotypes between healthy human individuals. The method was immunoSEQ multiplex PCR; TCRdb's version includes in-frame clones alone and lacks a portion of them. The profile shows roughly 2.1 million clones, about 93% of them singletons. The specimen was naive CD8+ T cells from PBMCs. These receptors were collected from a man aged 18 to 29 in good health. Some clones in this sample may be carry-over from other donors' samples. CDR3s include the opening cysteine and the closing phenylalanine or tryptophan. Each record gives: D gene, J gene, clone size, V gene, CDR3 length, CDR3 protein, CDR3 DNA. A D gene is named only where the DNA matches it firmly. The size field is filled for only some rows; it gives once, few, many or a size class.

.,TRBJ1-1,.,TRBV10-2,14,CASRPITGITEAFF,TGCGCCAGCAGACCCATTACAGGGATCACTGAAGCTTTCTTT
TRBD2,TRBJ2-3,once,TRBV9,17,CASSAERTSGHTDTQYF,TGTGCCAGCAGCGCAGAAAGGACTAGCGGACACACAGATACGCAGTATTTT
TRBD2,TRBJ2-7,.,TRBV10-3,15,CAISDYPSGAYEQYF,TGTGCCATCAGTGATTATCCTAGCGGGGCCTACGAGCAGTACTTC
.,TRBJ2-5,.,TRBV7-8,12,CASSAREETQYF,TGTGCCAGCAGCGCCCGGGAGGAGACCCAGTACTTC
TRBD1,TRBJ1-1,.,TRBV19,13,CASRRDSYTEAFF,TGTGCCAGTAGGCGGGACAGTTACACTGAAGCTTTCTTT
.,TRBJ1-2,few,TRBV11-2,11,CAYRDPYGYTF,TGTGCCTATCGGGACCCTTATGGCTACACCTTC
.,TRBJ2-7,.,TRBV6-5,14,CASKERETTYEQYF,TGTGCCAGCAAGGAGAGGGAGACGACCTACGAGCAGTACTTC
TRBD2,TRBJ2-1,.,TRBV5-1,14,CASTLSGRRDEQFF,TGCGCCAGCACCCTCAGCGGGAGGCGGGATGAGCAGTTCTTC
TRBD1,TRBJ2-7,once,TRBV27,15,CASSLGQGGTYEQYF,TGTGCCAGCAGTTTGGGACAGGGTGGAACCTACGAGCAGTACTTC
.,TRBJ2-6,.,TRBV6-5,15,CASRPRGTGANVLTF,TGTGCCAGCAGGCCGAGGGGTACTGGGGCCAACGTCCTGACTTTC
.,TRBJ1-4,.,TRBV5-1,15,CASSKGTTTNEKLFF,TGCGCCAGCAGCAAAGGGACAACAACTAATGAAAAACTGTTTTTT
.,TRBJ1-1,.,TRBV7-9,12,CASSGANTEAFF,TGTGCCAGCAGCGGGGCAAACACTGAAGCTTTCTTT
.,TRBJ2-7,.,TRBV4-3,14,CASSQALRAREQYF,TGCGCCAGCAGCCAAGCTTTGAGGGCTCGGGAGCAGTACTTC
TRBD2,TRBJ2-7,.,TRBV6-6,15,CASSYRAGGPHEQYF,TGTGCCAGCAGTTACCGGGCGGGAGGGCCCCACGAGCAGTACTTC
.,TRBJ1-1,.,TRBV6-5,15,CASSYAGAQGTEAFF,TGTGCCAGCAGTTACGCCGGGGCGCAAGGAACTGAAGCTTTCTTT
.,TRBJ2-1,.,TRBV7-2,15,CASSLAGNSYNEQFF,TGTGCCAGCAGCTTAGCAGGAAACTCCTACAATGAGCAGTTCTTC
TRBD1,TRBJ2-6,.,TRBV7-2,18,CASSLGTGSASGANVLTF,TGTGCCAGCAGCCTAGGGACAGGGAGCGCGTCTGGGGCCAACGTCCTGACTTTC
.,TRBJ2-4,.,TRBV4-2,18,CASSPCRLDPIAKNIQYF,TGTGCCAGCAGCCCATGCCGACTGGACCCCATAGCCAAAAACATTCAGTACTTC
TRBD1,TRBJ1-1,.,TRBV4-1,14,CASSGRTGGTEAFF,TGCGCCAGCAGCGGGAGGACAGGGGGCACTGAAGCTTTCTTT
.,TRBJ2-7,.,TRBV27,14,CATVAQPPSYEQYF,TGTGCCACCGTAGCCCAGCCCCCTTCCTACGAGCAGTACTTC
.,TRBJ1-5,few,TRBV6-5,13,CASSPGRNQPQHF,TGTGCCAGCAGCCCCGGACGGAATCAGCCCCAGCATTTT
.,TRBJ1-2,.,TRBV29-1,14,CSVEPTRGSGGYTF,TGCAGCGTTGAGCCAACGCGGGGATCGGGCGGCTACACCTTC
TRBD1,TRBJ2-5,.,TRBV9,14,CASSKQGAGETQYF,TGTGCCAGCAGCAAACAGGGGGCTGGGGAGACCCAGTACTTC
.,TRBJ2-7,.,TRBV27,14,CASSLSASSYEQYF,TGTGCCAGCAGTTTATCGGCCAGCTCCTACGAGCAGTACTTC
.,TRBJ2-3,.,TRBV19,13,CASSIRVADTQYF,TGTGCCAGTAGTATTCGCGTGGCAGATACGCAGTATTTT
.,TRBJ2-1,.,TRBV11-2,18,CASSLYGPLASVYNEQFF,TGTGCCAGCAGCTTATATGGGCCTCTAGCCTCCGTGTACAATGAGCAGTTCTTC
.,TRBJ1-1,.,TRBV6-1,15,CASSVSSERSTEAFF,TGTGCCAGCAGTGTCTCATCAGAACGATCCACTGAAGCTTTCTTT
TRBD2,TRBJ2-1,.,TRBV30,14,CAWSTSGPFKEQFF,TGTGCCTGGAGCACTAGCGGGCCATTTAAAGAGCAGTTCTTC
.,TRBJ1-2,.,TRBV28,13,CASSPTVNYGYTF,TGTGCCAGCAGTCCCACGGTGAACTATGGCTACACCTTC
.,TRBJ2-1,.,TRBV29-1,14,CSVEPRGSYNEQFF,TGCAGCGTTGAGCCCAGGGGTAGCTACAATGAGCAGTTCTTC
.,TRBJ2-6,.,TRBV7-9,15,CASEYGAAGANVLTF,TGTGCCAGCGAATACGGGGCAGCTGGGGCCAACGTCCTGACTTTC
.,TRBJ1-2,.,TRBV29-1,18,CSVDPGGPTGHIDLRYTF,TGCAGCGTTGATCCAGGAGGGCCGACAGGTCACATTGATCTACGCTACACCTTC
.,TRBJ2-7,.,TRBV28,13,CASKGTSSYEQYF,TGTGCCAGCAAGGGTACGAGCTCCTACGAGCAGTACTTC
.,TRBJ2-7,.,TRBV9,14,CASSVSDRSYEQYF,TGTGCCAGCAGCGTATCAGACAGGTCCTACGAGCAGTACTTC
TRBD2,TRBJ2-2,.,TRBV5-1,15,CASSYTSGSTGELFF,TGCGCCAGCAGCTACACTAGCGGGAGCACCGGGGAGCTGTTTTTT
TRBD2,TRBJ2-7,.,TRBV7-9,15,CASRSRTSGSYEQYF,TGTGCCAGCAGGTCCAGGACTAGCGGGAGCTACGAGCAGTACTTC
TRBD2,TRBJ2-1,.,TRBV2,15,CASSYSSGRGHEQFF,TGTGCCAGCAGCTACTCTAGCGGGAGGGGCCATGAGCAGTTCTTC
TRBD2,TRBJ2-4,few,TRBV4-1,16,CASSQAVAGGQNIQYF,TGCGCCAGCAGCCAAGCCGTAGCGGGAGGACAAAACATTCAGTACTTC
TRBD1,TRBJ2-5,.,TRBV10-3,15,CAISDLGQDVETQYF,TGTGCCATCAGTGACCTCGGACAGGACGTGGAGACCCAGTACTTC
.,TRBJ1-5,.,TRBV9,15,CASSSETGLNQPQHF,TGTGCCAGCAGCTCCGAGACAGGTCTCAATCAGCCCCAGCATTTT
TRBD2,TRBJ2-7,once,TRBV7-8,20,CASSLASASGIVGFAYEQYF,TGTGCCAGCAGCTTAGCTTCTGCTAGCGGGATAGTGGGATTCGCCTACGAGCAGTACTTC
.,TRBJ2-7,.,TRBV28,12,CASSFRGLEQYF,TGTGCCAGCAGTTTTCGCGGGCTCGAGCAGTACTTC
TRBD2,TRBJ2-2,.,TRBV6-5,15,CASSGGRAGTGELFF,TGTGCCAGCAGCGGCGGGAGGGCCGGCACCGGGGAGCTGTTTTTT
.,TRBJ2-7,.,TRBV9,15,CASSVVAGRSEEQYF,TGTGCCAGCAGCGTAGTCGCGGGCAGGTCTGAAGAGCAGTACTTC
.,TRBJ2-3,.,TRBV5-3,14,CARSPRVGADTQYF,TGTGCCAGAAGCCCCAGAGTAGGAGCAGATACGCAGTATTTT